Listed here are 8 T cell receptor beta chains from one sample, sequenced in a study of blood T cell repertoires in COVID-19. Produced via immunoSEQ multiplex PCR; TCRdb's table is partial and in-frame only. The data contain about 170,000 clones, around 84% of them singletons. Sequencing input: peripheral blood. These receptor sequences come from a woman between 65 and 79 years old with COVID-19, enrolled during active disease.

The chain joins TRBV19 to TRBJ1-5; a weak D match, TRBD1 (6 bases). Germline-derived CDR1 and CDR2 are LNHDA and SQIVND (reference sequence). This CDR3 contains 15 residues. V lost 4 bases and J lost 0, with 10 bases in between. CDR3 protein: CASSRAQGSNQPQHF. The CDR3 region has the DNA TGTGCCAGTAGTAGGGCACAGGGTAGCAATCAGCCCCAGCATTTT. The full variable domain, rest sourced from reference TRBV19 and TRBJ1-5, is DGGITQSPKYLFRKEGQNVTLSCEQNLNHDAMYWYRQDPGQGLRLIYYSQIVNDFQKGDIAEGYSVSREKKESFPLTVTSAQKNPTAFYLCASSRAQGSNQPQHFGDGTRLSIL.

The V and J genes are TRBV2 and TRBJ2-7, with D maybe TRBD2 (6 bases). The CDR3 consists of 12 residues. V lost 7 bases to trimming and J lost 3 bases, with 10 bases between them. Germline V lookup: CDR1 SNHLY, CDR2 FYNNEI. CDR3 loop: CASIGGDYEQYF. The CDR3, as DNA: TGTGCCAGCATCGGAGGGGACTACGAGCAGTACTTC.

This clone has just one count. The chain joins TRBV27 to TRBJ2-3; 7 bases align to TRBD1. CDR3 length equals 16 residues. The V and J ends lost 2 bases and 6 bases, in that order; junction bases with no gene match: 11. Germline lookup yields CDR1 MNHEY and CDR2 SMNVEV (reference sequence). The CDR3 DNA sequence: TGTGCCAGCAGTTTACTTCCGGACAGGAGAATGGATACGCAGTATTTT. This codes for CASSLLPDRRMDTQYF.

The chain is built from TRBV18 and TRBJ1-6, with 8 bases aligning to TRBD1. The CDR3 runs 16 residues. CDR1 and CDR2 (germline): KGHSH, LQKENI. The junction had 7 bases not matched to a gene; V was cut back by 2 bases and J by 7 bases. For the CDR3, the DNA is TGTGCCAGCTCACCATGGACAGGGATAGGAAATTCACCCCTCCACTTT. It codes for CASSPWTGIGNSPLHF. Supplemented by reference TRBV18 and TRBJ1-6, the full variable domain reads NAGVMQNPRHLVRRRGQEARLRCSPMKGHSHVYWYRQLPEEGLKFMVYLQKENIIDESGMPKERFSAEFPKEGPSILRIQQVVRGDSAAYFCASSPWTGIGNSPLHFGNGTRLTVT.

This clone has more than one count but fewer than ten. The V and J genes are TRBV5-4 and TRBJ1-2; possible D gene TRBD1, 6 bases. CDR3 length: 14 residues. Trimming left V 0 bases short and J 5 bases short, with 11 bases between. CDR1 is SGHNT, CDR2 YYREEE, per germline (reference sequence). This CDR3 reads CASSLDRVGYGYTF. In DNA form, the CDR3 reads TGTGCCAGCAGCTTGGACAGGGTCGGTTATGGCTACACCTTC.

J is TRBJ1-2 and V is TRBV30; no definite D call. This CDR3 is 15 amino acids long. Trimming removed 2 bases from V and 7 bases from J, with 20 bases in between. Germline loops: CDR1 GTSNPN, CDR2 SVGIG (reference sequence). The CDR3 DNA reads as TGTGCCTGGAGTCCACAGTCCTTTTGGGTCCCTGGCTACACCTTC. This codes for CAWSPQSFWVPGYTF.

A few counts support this clone. The J gene is TRBJ2-3, the V gene TRBV29-1, with D possibly matching TRBD1 (6 bases). Trimming took off 4 bases at V and 2 bases at J, with 13 bases between the two ends. The CDR3 consists of 14 residues. Per the germline V gene, CDR1 is SQVTM and CDR2 is ANQGSEA. CDR3 region: CSVGRQDVTDTQYF. In DNA, the CDR3 is TGCAGCGTTGGACGACAGGACGTCACAGATACGCAGTATTTT.

The rearrangement joins TRBV7-3 to TRBJ1-1; D uncertain. V was cut by 1 base and J by 5 bases, with 8 bases left in between. Germline loops: CDR1 SGHTA, CDR2 FQGTGA. The CDR3 totals 13 residues. Written as DNA, the CDR3 is TGTGCCAGCAGCTTAATGTCGGAGACTGAAGCTTTCTTT. Protein sequence: CASSLMSETEAFF.